Below, 9 T cell receptor beta chains from the same sample are listed, as sequenced in a study of blood T cell repertoires in COVID-19. Sequencing was performed with immunoSEQ multiplex PCR; in TCRdb, only in-frame clones are kept and a portion is missing. This table has a few hundred thousand clones, about 90% appearing once. The sequencing sample was made of PBMCs or T cells enriched from blood (not recorded which). The receptor set was obtained from a woman between 18 and 29 years old with acute COVID-19.

The rearrangement uses TRBV11-2 and TRBJ2-7, with D perhaps matching TRBD2 (6 bases). This CDR3 has 14 amino acids. Germline CDR1 SGHAT, CDR2 FQNNGV. V lost 5 bases, J lost 2 bases, and 13 bases lay in between. In DNA, the CDR3 is TGTGCCAGCAGCAGACGCCGGGAGCCCTACGAGCAGTACTTC. This translates into CASSRRREPYEQYF.

V gene TRBV11-2 combines with J gene TRBJ1-1; D is uncertain. There are 14 residues in the CDR3. V was cut by 4 bases and J by 6 bases, with 15 bases left in between. The germline CDR1 and CDR2 sequences are SGHAT and FQNNGV. Here the CDR3 reads CASSSPRAGAEAFF. CDR3 nucleotides: TGTGCCAGCAGCTCCCCGAGGGCGGGCGCTGAAGCTTTCTTT.

The rearrangement links TRBV11-2 to TRBJ2-7; TRBD2 agrees at 7 bases. The CDR3 is made up of 14 amino acids. Germline assignment: CDR1 SGHAT and CDR2 FQNNGV. The V segment lost 1 base and the J segment 9 bases; nucleotides outside the gene matches: 9. The CDR3 is CASSLVRRGSGQYF. In DNA form, the CDR3 reads TGTGCCAGCAGCTTAGTCCGGCGGGGGTCGGGGCAGTACTTC. The variable domain in full, completed from reference TRBV11-2 and TRBJ2-7, reads EAGVAQSPRYKIIEKRQSVAFWCNPISGHATLYWYQQILGQGPKLLIQFQNNGVVDDSQLPKDRFSAERLKGVDSTLKIQPAKLEDSAVYLCASSLVRRGSGQYFGPGTRLTVT.

The CDR3 region is CASSPPEDRDRTDTQYF. As DNA, the CDR3 is TGTGCCAGCTCACCACCGGAGGACAGGGACCGCACAGATACGCAGTATTTT. The J gene is TRBJ2-3, the V gene TRBV18; 8 bases fit TRBD1. Trimming at V came to 0 bases and at J to 1 base, leaving 6 bases not matched to a gene. The CDR3 spans 17 residues. CDR1 is KGHSH, CDR2 LQKENI, per germline.

This chain links TRBV29-1 with TRBJ2-1, with 13 bases that match TRBD2. Germline V gene data show CDR1 as SQVTM and CDR2 as ANQGSEA. The J segment lost 7 bases and the V segment lost 1 base, leaving 10 bases of the junction unmatched. CDR3 length: 17 residues. Here the CDR3 reads CSVEALLAGGPGNEQFF. In DNA form, the CDR3 reads TGCAGCGTTGAAGCCCTACTAGCGGGAGGGCCGGGGAATGAGCAGTTCTTC.

The J gene is TRBJ2-5, the V gene TRBV7-2; the match to TRBD1 covers 7 bases. The CDR3 totals 15 residues. Germline V gene sequence: CDR1 SGHTA, CDR2 FQGNSA. The V segment lost 4 bases and the J segment 5 bases; nucleotides outside the gene matches: 10. The chain's CDR3 is CASSSTRGSLETQYF. The DNA for the CDR3 is TGTGCCAGCAGCTCCACCAGGGGGTCCCTGGAGACCCAGTACTTC.

The gene calls are TRBV18 and TRBJ2-3; 9 bases align to TRBD1. The CDR3 contains 17 residues. After removal of 0 bases from V and 4 bases from J, the junction contained 8 bases not matched to a gene. Germline CDR1 and CDR2: KGHSH and LQKENI. The CDR3 spells CASSPPLTGGSSDTQYF. The CDR3 DNA is TGTGCCAGCTCACCACCCTTGACAGGGGGTAGCTCAGATACGCAGTATTTT. Together with reference TRBV18 and TRBJ2-3, the CDR3 gives the full variable domain: NAGVMQNPRHLVRRRGQEARLRCSPMKGHSHVYWYRQLPEEGLKFMVYLQKENIIDESGMPKERFSAEFPKEGPSILRIQQVVRGDSAAYFCASSPPLTGGSSDTQYFGPGTRLTVL.

The CDR3 bases are TGCGCCAGCAGTGAACAGGGGGCGTATGTGGATGGCTACACCTTC. Translating it yields CASSEQGAYVDGYTF. V gene TRBV10-1 combines with J gene TRBJ1-2; TRBD1 matches at 9 bases. The CDR3 runs 15 residues. Losses at the gene ends were 3 bases for V and 6 bases for J; bases not matched to a gene: 8. Germline CDR1 is WNHNN and CDR2 is SYGVQD (reference sequence).

This clone was found a few times. The CDR3 is CSASSLGRAGTDTQYF. For the CDR3, the DNA is TGCAGCGCTTCTAGTTTGGGGAGGGCCGGTACAGATACGCAGTATTTT. V is TRBV29-1 and J is TRBJ2-3; 7 nucleotides line up with TRBD2. Germline V gene sequence: CDR1 SQVTM, CDR2 ANQGSEA. This CDR3 contains 16 residues. V gave up 7 bases and J gave up 3 bases; unmatched junction bases: 16.